This TCR beta chain is drawn from a study of T cells in localized non-small cell lung cancer. A remark on this clone: What it recognizes is unknown. One end of the junction is discordant with germline, which a read error may explain.

The CDR3 length is 14 residues. Germline V gene sequence: CDR1 SSHAT, CDR2 FNYEAQ (reference sequence). Study results and limitations: The greatest T cell clonality was found in uninvolved adjacent lung (higher than in tumor). Appearance in adjacent lung was seen for a median approximately 60 of the top 100 tumor clones. Heterogeneity cannot be ruled out, as sequencing used one tumor region only. Patients showing higher blood T cell density tended to see longer overall survival.

Produced via immunoSEQ multiplex PCR; TCRdb's table is partial and in-frame only. The sample holds about 57,000 clones, roughly nine tenths seen once. V gene TRBV7-7 combines with J gene TRBJ2-1; D unclear. This sample comprised peripheral blood, obtained before any cancer treatment. The TCR sequence derives from a man between 40 and 75 years old with stage I lung adenocarcinoma. CDR3 DNA: TGTGCTAGCAGCTTAGGGATCGGTAGCAATGAGCAGTTCTTC. Translation gives CASSLGIGSNEQFF.